The entry that follows covers one T cell receptor beta chain sequence. Antigen unknown. Germline CDR1 PRHDT, CDR2 FYEKMQ (reference sequence). The CDR3 is made up of 14 amino acids. Trimming took 5 bases from V and 3 from J, leaving 11 bases between them. The source of the sample is a study of OX40 agonist ivuxolimab in advanced cancers. Study-wide results and limits: There were, on average, more expanded clones in CD8+ T cells than in CD4+. Determination of antigen specificity was not performed for the expanded peripheral T cells.

The data were produced by immunoSEQ multiplex PCR, yet TCRdb's version contains in-frame clones alone and is incomplete. The sample carries approximately 25,000 clones, about four fifths recorded once. The input for sequencing was CD4+ or CD8+ T cells sorted from blood, taken in a trial of the OX40 agonist ivuxolimab. This sequence joins TRBV13 and TRBJ2-1; D might be TRBD1 (5 bases). The sequence derives from an adult with an advanced solid tumor such as melanoma, head and neck, liver or kidney cancer. The CDR3 nucleotides are TGTGCCAGCAGCATCGACAGTGTCTACAATGAGCAGTTCTTC. Its protein is CASSIDSVYNEQFF. Supplemented by reference TRBV13 and TRBJ2-1, the full variable domain reads AAGVIQSPRHLIKEKRETATLKCYPIPRHDTVYWYQQGPGQDPQFLISFYEKMQSDKGSIPDRFSAQQFSDYHSELNMSSLELGDSALYFCASSIDSVYNEQFFGPGTRLTVL.